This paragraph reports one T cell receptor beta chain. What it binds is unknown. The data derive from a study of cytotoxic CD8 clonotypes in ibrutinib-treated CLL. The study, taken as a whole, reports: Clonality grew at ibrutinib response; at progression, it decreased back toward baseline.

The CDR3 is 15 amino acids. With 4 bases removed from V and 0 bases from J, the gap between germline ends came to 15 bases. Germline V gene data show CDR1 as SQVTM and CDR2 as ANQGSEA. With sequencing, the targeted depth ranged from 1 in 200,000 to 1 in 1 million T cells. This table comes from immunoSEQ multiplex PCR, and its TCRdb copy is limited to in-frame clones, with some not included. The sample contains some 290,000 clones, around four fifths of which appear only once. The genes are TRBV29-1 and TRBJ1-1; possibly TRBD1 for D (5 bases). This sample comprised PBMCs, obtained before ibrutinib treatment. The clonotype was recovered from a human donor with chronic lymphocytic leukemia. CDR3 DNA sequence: TGCAGCGTTGGGGGACCGGGGCCAATGAACACTGAAGCTTTCTTT. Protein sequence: CSVGGPGPMNTEAFF. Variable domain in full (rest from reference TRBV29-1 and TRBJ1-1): SAVISQKPSRDICQRGTSLTIQCQVDSQVTMMFWYRQQPGQSLTLIATANQGSEATYESGFVIDKFPISRPNLTFSTLTVSNMSPEDSSIYLCSVGGPGPMNTEAFFGQGTRLTVV.